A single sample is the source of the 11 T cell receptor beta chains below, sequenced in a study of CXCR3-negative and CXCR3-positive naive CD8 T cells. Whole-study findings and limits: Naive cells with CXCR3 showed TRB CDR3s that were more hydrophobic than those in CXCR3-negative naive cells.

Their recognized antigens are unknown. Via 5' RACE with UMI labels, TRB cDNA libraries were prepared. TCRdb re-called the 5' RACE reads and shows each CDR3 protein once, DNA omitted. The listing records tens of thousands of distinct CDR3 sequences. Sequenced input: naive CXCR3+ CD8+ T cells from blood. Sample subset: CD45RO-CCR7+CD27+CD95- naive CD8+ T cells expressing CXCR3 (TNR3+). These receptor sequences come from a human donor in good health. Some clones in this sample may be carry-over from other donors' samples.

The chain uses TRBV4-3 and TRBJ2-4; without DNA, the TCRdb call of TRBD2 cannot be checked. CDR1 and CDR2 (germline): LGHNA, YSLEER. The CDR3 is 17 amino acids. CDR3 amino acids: CASSQEEGIIAKNIQYF.

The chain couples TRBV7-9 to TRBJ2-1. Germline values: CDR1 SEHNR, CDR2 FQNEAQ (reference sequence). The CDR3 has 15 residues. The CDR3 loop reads CASSFTAVSHNEQFF. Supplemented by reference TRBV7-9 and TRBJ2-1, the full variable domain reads DTGVSQNPRHKITKRGQNVTFRCDPISEHNRLYWYRQTLGQGPEFLTYFQNEAQLEKSRLLSDRFSAERPKGSFSTLEIQRTEQGDSAMYLCASSFTAVSHNEQFFGPGTRLTVL.

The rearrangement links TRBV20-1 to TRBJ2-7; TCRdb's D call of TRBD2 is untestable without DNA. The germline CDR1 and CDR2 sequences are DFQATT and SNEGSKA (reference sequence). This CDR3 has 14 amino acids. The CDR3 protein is CSASLRDYSYEQYF.

The CDR3 protein is CASSLRSLIQGSNEKLFF. V and J are TRBV7-2 and TRBJ1-4; there is no DNA to check the TCRdb D call of TRBD1. Germline V lookup: CDR1 SGHTA, CDR2 FQGNSA. The CDR3 length is 18 residues. The whole variable domain, filled in from reference TRBV7-2 and TRBJ1-4, reads GAGVSQSPSNKVTEKGKDVELRCDPISGHTALYWYRQSLGQGLEFLIYFQGNSAPDKSGLPSDRFSAERTGGSVSTLTIQRTQQEDSAVYLCASSLRSLIQGSNEKLFFGSGTQLSVL.

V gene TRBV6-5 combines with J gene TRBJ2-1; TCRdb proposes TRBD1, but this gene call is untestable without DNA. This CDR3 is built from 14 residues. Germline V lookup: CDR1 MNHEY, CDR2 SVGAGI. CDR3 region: CASRLGTGRDEQFF.

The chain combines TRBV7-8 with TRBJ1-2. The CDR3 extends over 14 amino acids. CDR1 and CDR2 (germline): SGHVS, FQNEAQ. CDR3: CASSPGGINYGYTF. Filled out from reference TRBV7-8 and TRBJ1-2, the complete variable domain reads GAGVSQSPRYKVAKRGQDVALRCDPISGHVSLFWYQQALGQGPEFLTYFQNEAQLDKSGLPSDRFFAERPEGSVSTLKIQRTQQEDSAVYLCASSPGGINYGYTFGSGTRLTVV.

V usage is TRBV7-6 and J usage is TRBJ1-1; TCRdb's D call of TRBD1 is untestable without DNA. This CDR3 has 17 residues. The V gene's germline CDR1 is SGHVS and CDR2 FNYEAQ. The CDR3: CASSLEEGATGNTEAFF.

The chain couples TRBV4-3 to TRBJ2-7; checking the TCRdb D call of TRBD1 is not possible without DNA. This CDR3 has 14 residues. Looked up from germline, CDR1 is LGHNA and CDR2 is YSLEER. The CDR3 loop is CASSLGTGTYEQYF.

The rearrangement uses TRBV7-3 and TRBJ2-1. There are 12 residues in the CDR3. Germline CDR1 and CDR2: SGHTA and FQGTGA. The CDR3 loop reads CASSEIGNEQFF.

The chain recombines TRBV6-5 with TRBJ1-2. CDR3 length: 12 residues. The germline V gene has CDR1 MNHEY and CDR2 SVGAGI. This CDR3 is CASSYGSDGYTF.

CDR3: CASSYGRGQETQYF. The chain combines TRBV6-2 or TRBV6-3 with TRBJ2-5; TCRdb calls TRBD1, which cannot be checked without DNA. The CDR3 is 14 residues long. CDR1 is MNHEY and CDR2 is SVGEGT in the germline V gene.